This T cell receptor (beta chain) was captured by sequencing in a study of blood T cell repertoires in COVID-19. Study-level information: Whether acute or convalescent, the COVID-19 samples came from the United States, Italy and Spain. The analysed material was cDNA or gDNA that came from T cells, B-cell-depleted T cells, or PBMCs.

Original processing methods: Reference gene primer amplification gave nucleated cell count estimates. Clones were read by immunoSEQ multiplex PCR, and TCRdb kept only the in-frame ones, dropping some. The DNA gave D and trimming, while V, J and clone size come from that table. The data show 250,000 or so clones, 86% seen once. The receptor was derived from a man between 25 and 39 years old with active or convalescent COVID-19. The specimen sequenced was peripheral blood.

This CDR3 is CASSTGVGYNEQFF. In DNA, the CDR3 is TGCGCCAGCAGCACAGGGGTCGGGTACAATGAGCAGTTCTTC. V usage is TRBV4-3 and J usage is TRBJ2-1; 7 positions agree with TRBD1. Trimming at V came to 5 bases and at J to 4 bases, leaving 5 bases not matched to a gene. Germline V gene lookup returns CDR1 LGHNA and CDR2 YSLEER. This CDR3 has 14 amino acids.